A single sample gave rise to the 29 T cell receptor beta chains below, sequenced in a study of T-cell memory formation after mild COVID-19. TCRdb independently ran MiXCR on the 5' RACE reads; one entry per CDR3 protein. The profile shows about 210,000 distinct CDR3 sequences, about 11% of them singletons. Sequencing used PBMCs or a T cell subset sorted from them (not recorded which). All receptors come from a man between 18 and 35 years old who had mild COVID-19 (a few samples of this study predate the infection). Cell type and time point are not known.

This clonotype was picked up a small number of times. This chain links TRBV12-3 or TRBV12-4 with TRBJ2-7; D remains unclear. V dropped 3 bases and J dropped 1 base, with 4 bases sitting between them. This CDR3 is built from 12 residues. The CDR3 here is CASSFESYEQYF. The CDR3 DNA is TGTGCCAGCAGTTTCGAATCCTACGAGCAGTACTTC.

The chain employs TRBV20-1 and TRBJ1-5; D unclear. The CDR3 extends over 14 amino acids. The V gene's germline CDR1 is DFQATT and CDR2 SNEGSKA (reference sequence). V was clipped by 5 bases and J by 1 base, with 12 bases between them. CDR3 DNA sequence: TGCAGTGCTCTCCCTTTTGCGAGCAATCAGCCCCAGCATTTT. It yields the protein CSALPFASNQPQHF.

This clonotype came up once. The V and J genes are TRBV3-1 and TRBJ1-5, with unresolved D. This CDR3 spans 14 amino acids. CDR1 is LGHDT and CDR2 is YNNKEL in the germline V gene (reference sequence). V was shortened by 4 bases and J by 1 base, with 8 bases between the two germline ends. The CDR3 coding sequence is TGTGCCAGCAGCCCCGACTTAAGCAATCAGCCCCAGCATTTT. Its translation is CASSPDLSNQPQHF.

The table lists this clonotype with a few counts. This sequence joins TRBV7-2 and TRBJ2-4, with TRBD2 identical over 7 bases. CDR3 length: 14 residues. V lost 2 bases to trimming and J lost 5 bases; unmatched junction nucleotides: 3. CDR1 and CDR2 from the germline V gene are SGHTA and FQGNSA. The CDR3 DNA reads TGTGCCAGCAGCTTACGGAGCGGGGAAAACATTCAGTACTTC. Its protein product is CASSLRSGENIQYF.

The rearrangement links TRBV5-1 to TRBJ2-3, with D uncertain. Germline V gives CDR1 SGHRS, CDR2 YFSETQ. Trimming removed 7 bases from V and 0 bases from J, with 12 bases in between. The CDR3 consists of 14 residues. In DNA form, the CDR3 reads TGCGCCAGCCGCCCACCGTCCAGCACAGATACGCAGTATTTT. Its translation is CASRPPSSTDTQYF. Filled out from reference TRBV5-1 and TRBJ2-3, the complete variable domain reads KAGVTQTPRYLIKTRGQQVTLSCSPISGHRSVSWYQQTPGQGLQFLFEYFSETQRNKGNFPGRFSGRQFSNSRSEMNVSTLELGDSALYLCASRPPSSTDTQYFGPGTRLTVL.

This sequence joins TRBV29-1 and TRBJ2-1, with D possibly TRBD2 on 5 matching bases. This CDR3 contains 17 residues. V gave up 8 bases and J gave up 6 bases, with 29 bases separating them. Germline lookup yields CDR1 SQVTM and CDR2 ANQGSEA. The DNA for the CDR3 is TGCAGCCCCGTACAAAATGGGATGGGAGTTCTCGGCAATGAGCAGTTCTTC. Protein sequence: CSPVQNGMGVLGNEQFF.

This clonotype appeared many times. The CDR3 sequence: CASSFQDLQYF. DNA of the CDR3: TGTGCCAGCAGCTTCCAGGACCTTCAGTATTTT. The genes are TRBV7-2 and TRBJ2-3; D not certain. The CDR3 is 11 amino acids. Germline V lookup: CDR1 SGHTA, CDR2 FQGNSA. Trimming took off 3 bases at V and 12 bases at J, with 10 bases between the two ends.

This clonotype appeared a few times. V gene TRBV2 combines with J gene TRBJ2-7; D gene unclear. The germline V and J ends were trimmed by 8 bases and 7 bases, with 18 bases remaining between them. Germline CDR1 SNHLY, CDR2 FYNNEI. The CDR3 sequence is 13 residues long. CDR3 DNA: TGTGCCAGCCAAACAGTCGGCGGTTATGAGCAGTACGTC. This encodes CASQTVGGYEQYV.

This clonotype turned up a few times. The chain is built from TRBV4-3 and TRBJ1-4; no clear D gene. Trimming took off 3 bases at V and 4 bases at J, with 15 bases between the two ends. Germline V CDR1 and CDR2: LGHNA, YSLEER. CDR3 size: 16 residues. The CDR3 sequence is CASSQTPGRFNEKLFF. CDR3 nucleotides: TGCGCCAGCAGCCAGACCCCAGGACGGTTTAATGAAAAACTGTTTTTT.

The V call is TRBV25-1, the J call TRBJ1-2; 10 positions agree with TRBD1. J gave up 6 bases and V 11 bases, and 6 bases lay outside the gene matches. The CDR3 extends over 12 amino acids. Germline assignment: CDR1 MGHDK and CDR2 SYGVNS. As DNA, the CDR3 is TGTGCCTCAATGGACAGGGGGGATGGCTACACCTTC. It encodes CASMDRGDGYTF.

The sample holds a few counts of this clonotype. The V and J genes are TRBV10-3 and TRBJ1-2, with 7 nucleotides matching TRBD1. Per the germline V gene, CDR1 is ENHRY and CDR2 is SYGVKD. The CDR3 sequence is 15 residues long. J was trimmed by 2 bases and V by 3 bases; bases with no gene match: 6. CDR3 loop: CAISEQTGRNYGYTF. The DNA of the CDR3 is TGTGCCATCAGTGAACAGACAGGGAGGAACTATGGCTACACCTTC.

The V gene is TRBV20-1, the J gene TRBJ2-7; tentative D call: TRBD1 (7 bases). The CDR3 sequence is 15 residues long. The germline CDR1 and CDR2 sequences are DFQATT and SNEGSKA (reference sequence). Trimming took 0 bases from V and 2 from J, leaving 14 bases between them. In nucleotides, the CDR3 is TGCAGTGCTAGAGATGTCCAGGGGGGACCCTACGAGCAGTACTTC. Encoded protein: CSARDVQGGPYEQYF.

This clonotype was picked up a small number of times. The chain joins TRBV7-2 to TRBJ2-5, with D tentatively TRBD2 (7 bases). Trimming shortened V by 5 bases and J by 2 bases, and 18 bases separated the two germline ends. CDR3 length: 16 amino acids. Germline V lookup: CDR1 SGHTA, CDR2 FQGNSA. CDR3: CASSPMGAGEQETQYF. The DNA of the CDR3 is TGTGCCAGCAGCCCCATGGGGGCGGGGGAGCAAGAGACCCAGTACTTC. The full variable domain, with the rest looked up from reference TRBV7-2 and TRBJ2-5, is GAGVSQSPSNKVTEKGKDVELRCDPISGHTALYWYRQSLGQGLEFLIYFQGNSAPDKSGLPSDRFSAERTGGSVSTLTIQRTQQEDSAVYLCASSPMGAGEQETQYFGPGTRLLVL.

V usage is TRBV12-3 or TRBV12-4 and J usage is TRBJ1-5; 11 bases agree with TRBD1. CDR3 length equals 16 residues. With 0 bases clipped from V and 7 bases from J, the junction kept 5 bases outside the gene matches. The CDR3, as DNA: TGTGCCAGCAGTTTAGCGGGGACAGGGGGAAGGCAGCCCCAGCATTTT. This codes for CASSLAGTGGRQPQHF.

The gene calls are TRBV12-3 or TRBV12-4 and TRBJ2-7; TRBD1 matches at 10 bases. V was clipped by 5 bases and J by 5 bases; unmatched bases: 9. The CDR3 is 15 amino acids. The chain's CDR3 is CASSPTTGGPDEQYF. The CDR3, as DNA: TGTGCCAGCAGTCCTACGACAGGGGGCCCAGACGAGCAGTACTTC.

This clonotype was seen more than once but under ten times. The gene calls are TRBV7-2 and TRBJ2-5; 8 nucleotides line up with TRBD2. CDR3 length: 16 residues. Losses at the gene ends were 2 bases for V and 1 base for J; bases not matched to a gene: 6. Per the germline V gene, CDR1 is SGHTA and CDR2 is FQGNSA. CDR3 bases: TGTGCCAGCAGCTTATTTAGCGGGGAGAGCCAAGAGACCCAGTACTTC. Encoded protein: CASSLFSGESQETQYF.

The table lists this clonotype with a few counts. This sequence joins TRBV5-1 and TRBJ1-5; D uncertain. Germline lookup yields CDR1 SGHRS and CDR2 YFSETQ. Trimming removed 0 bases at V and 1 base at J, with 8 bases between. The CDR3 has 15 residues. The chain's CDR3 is CASSLGPGSNQPQHF. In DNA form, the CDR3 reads TGCGCCAGCAGCTTGGGCCCGGGGAGCAATCAGCCCCAGCATTTT.

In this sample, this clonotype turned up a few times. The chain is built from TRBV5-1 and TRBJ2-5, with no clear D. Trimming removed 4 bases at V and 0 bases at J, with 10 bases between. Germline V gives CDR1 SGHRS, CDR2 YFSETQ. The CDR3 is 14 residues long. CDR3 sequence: CASSTTAYQETQYF. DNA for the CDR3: TGCGCCAGCAGCACGACTGCGTACCAAGAGACCCAGTACTTC.

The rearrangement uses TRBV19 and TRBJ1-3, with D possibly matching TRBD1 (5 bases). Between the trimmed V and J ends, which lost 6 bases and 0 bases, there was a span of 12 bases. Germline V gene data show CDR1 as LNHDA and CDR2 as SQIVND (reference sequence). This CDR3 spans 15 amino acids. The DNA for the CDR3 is TGTGCCAGTAGACAGGACCCTTCCTCTGGAAACACCATATATTTT. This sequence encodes CASRQDPSSGNTIYF.

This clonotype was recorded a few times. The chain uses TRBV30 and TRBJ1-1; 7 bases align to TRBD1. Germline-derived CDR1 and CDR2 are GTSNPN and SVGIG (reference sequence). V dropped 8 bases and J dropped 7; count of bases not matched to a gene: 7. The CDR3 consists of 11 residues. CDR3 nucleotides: TGTGCCCTTGCGACAGGGTATGAAGCTTTCTTT. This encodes CALATGYEAFF.

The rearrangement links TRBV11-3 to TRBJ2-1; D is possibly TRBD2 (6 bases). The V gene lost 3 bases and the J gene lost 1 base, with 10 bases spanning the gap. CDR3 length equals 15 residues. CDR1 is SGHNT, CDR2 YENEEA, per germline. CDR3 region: CASSFGGESYNEQFF. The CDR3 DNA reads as TGTGCCAGCAGCTTCGGCGGGGAGTCCTACAATGAGCAGTTCTTC.

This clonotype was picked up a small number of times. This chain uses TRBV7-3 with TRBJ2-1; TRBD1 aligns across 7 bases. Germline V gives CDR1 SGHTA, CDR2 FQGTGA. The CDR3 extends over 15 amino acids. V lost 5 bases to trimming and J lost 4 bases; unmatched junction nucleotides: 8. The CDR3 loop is CASSRDSTIYNEQFF. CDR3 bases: TGTGCCAGCAGCCGGGACAGTACCATTTACAATGAGCAGTTCTTC. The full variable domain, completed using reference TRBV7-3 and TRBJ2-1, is GAGVSQTPSNKVTEKGKYVELRCDPISGHTALYWYRQSLGQGPEFLIYFQGTGAADDSGLPNDRFFAVRPEGSVSTLKIQRTERGDSAVYLCASSRDSTIYNEQFFGPGTRLTVL.

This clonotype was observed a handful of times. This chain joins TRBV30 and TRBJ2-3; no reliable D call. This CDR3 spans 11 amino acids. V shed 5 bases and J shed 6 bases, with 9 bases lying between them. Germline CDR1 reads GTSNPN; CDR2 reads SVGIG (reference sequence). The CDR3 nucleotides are TGTGCCTGGGGATTCGGTGATACGCAGTATTTT. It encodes CAWGFGDTQYF.

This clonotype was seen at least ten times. CDR3 coding DNA: TGTGCCATCAGTGCGCGGGGACAGAGCAATCAGCCCCAGCATTTT. It yields the protein CAISARGQSNQPQHF. The chain recombines TRBV10-3 with TRBJ1-5; 7 bases agree with TRBD1. Germline loops: CDR1 ENHRY, CDR2 SYGVKD. V trimming: 4 bases; J trimming: 1 base; junction bases outside the gene matches: 4. The CDR3 consists of 15 residues.

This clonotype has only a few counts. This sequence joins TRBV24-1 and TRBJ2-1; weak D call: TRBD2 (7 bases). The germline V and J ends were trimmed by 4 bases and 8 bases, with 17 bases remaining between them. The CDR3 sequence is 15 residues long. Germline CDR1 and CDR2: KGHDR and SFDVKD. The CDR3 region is CATSDRRTGGDEQFF. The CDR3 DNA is TGTGCCACCAGTGACCGACGGACGGGGGGCGATGAGCAGTTCTTC.

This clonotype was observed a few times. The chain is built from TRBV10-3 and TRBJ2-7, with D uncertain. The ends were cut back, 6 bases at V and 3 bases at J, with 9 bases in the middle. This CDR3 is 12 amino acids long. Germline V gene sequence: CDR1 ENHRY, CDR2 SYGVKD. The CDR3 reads CAISDLGYEQYV. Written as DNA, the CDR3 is TGTGCCATCAGCGACCTAGGCTACGAGCAGTACGTC.

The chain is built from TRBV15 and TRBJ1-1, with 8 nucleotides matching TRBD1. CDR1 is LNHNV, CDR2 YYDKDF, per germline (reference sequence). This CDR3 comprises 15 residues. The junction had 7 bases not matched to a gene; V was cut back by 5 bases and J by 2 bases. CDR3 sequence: CATSPLTGVNTEAFF. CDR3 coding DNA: TGTGCCACCAGCCCCCTGACAGGGGTCAACACTGAAGCTTTCTTT.

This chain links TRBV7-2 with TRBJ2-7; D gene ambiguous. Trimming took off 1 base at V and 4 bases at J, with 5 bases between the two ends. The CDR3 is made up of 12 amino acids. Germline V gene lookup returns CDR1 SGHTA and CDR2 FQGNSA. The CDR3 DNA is TGTGCCAGCAGCTTAGTGGCGTACGAGCAGTACTTC. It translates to CASSLVAYEQYF.

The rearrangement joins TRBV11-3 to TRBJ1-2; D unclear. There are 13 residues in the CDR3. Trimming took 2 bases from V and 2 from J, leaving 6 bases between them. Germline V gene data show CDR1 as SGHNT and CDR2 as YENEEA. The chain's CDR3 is CASSLNGNYGYTF. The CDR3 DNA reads TGTGCCAGCAGCTTAAATGGGAACTATGGCTACACCTTC.